This T cell receptor beta chain derives from a study of cytomegalovirus exposure and HLA in healthy donors. General study points: The study designated over 150 TCR beta chains cytomegalovirus-associated. Published work reported that the classifier diagnosed cytomegalovirus status with high specificity and sensitivity. Across donors, most TCRs were seen rarely, yet some public ones were widespread.

Assay used: immunoSEQ multiplex PCR; TCRdb lists only in-frame clones, some missing. Seen here are approximately 120,000 clones, about nine tenths observed once, and the top ten hold about 2%. About this clone itself: As yet, its antigen is unknown.

There are 12 residues in the CDR3. Germline values: CDR1 SGHNT, CDR2 YYREEE (reference sequence). After removal of 4 bases from V and 6 bases from J, the junction contained 3 bases not matched to a gene. The chain combines TRBV5-4 with TRBJ1-1; 7 nucleotides line up with TRBD1. This sequence was found in a woman in her late teens or twenties in good health and CMV-seronegative. Sequenced material: PBMCs. The chain's CDR3 is CASSVTGAEAFF. For the CDR3, the DNA is TGTGCCAGCAGCGTTACAGGGGCTGAAGCTTTCTTT.